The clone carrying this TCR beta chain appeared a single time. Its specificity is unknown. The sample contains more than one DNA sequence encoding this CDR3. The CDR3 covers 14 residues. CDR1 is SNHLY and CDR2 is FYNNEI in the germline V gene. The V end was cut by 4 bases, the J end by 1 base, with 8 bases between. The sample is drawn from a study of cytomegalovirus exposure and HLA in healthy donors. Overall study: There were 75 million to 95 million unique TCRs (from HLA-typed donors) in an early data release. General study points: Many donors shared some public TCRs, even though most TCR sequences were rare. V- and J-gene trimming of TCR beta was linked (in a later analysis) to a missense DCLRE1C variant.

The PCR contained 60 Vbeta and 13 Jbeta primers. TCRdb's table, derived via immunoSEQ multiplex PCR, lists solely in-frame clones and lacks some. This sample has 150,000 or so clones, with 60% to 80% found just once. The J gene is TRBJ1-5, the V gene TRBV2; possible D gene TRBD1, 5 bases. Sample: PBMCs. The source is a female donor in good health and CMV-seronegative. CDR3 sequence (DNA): TGTGCCAGCAGTGCAGGGCTAAGCAATCAGCCCCAGCATTTT. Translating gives CASSAGLSNQPQHF.